What follows is one TCR beta chain and its context. The antigen it binds to is not known. Qualities for individual bases were not recorded, and no much larger clone is one base off. This entry comes from a study of blood T cell repertoires in COVID-19 (dated by TCRdb to about 2020). For context, the study as a whole: The collaborator samples originated in the United States, Italy and Spain and spanned the acute and convalescent phases of COVID-19. The material from the prospective study consisted of cDNA or gDNA derived from T cells, B-cell-depleted T cells, or PBMCs. Subjects who had been exposed to COVID-19, were actively infected with it, or had recovered from it provided the deeply sampled blood TCRbeta repertoires that made up the dataset. The repertoires were released in a freely available public database intended as a resource for research on the immune response to SARS-CoV-2. The samples were drawn from the first 160 participants of the ongoing ImmuneRACE study and from 1,254 subjects provided by 6 global collaborators. The sample metadata nearly always contained a de-identified subject ID, COVID-19 status, age in years and sex. HLA class I and class II types, where available, came from metadata supplied by the sample provider rather than from assay-based typing. The paper's findings and limits, for the study overall: The quantity of clinical and demographic metadata differed by source and by participant and was supplied without curation.

TCRbeta CDR3 regions were amplified from genomic DNA using the immunoSEQ Assay, a bias-controlled multiplex PCR. The paper's processing steps were these. The number of nucleated cells in each sample was estimated by amplification of reference gene primers within the assay. To quantify the absolute abundance of each unique TCRbeta CDR3 rearrangement, sequence reads were collapsed and filtered. For each sample, productive Simpson clonality was calculated as the square root of Simpson's diversity index over productive rearrangements. TCRdb mirrors the immuneACCESS table, restricted to in-frame sequences. Some clones are absent from its copies; in checked studies, under half trace to an unresolved V gene, and the reason for the others is unknown. V and J calls and clone size are copied from that table; D and trimming were computed from the DNA. The sample has about 100,000 clones on record, roughly 76% of them singletons. The ten largest clonotypes hold under 5.5% of the sample.

At one collaborating source in Seattle, patients were enrolled during active infection and were followed longitudinally through the course of disease. Collaborating institutions collected whole blood in K2EDTA tubes following their own protocols. Collaborator samples were shipped for TCRbeta analysis as frozen whole blood, isolated PBMCs, or DNA extracted from either sample type. Its CDR3 holds 17 amino acids, cysteine through phenylalanine. CDR3 DNA only is kept here, 51 bases in frame from base 1. CDR1 SGHRS and CDR2 YFSETQ are derived from the germline V gene. The V end gives up 4 bases and the J end 7 bases, leaving 13 bases in the junction not matched to a gene.

The sequence derives from a man at least 80 years old with COVID-19, enrolled during active disease. Sequencing used peripheral blood. The V and J segments used are TRBV5-1 and TRBJ2-2; TRBD2 fits 10 bases in the junction. The CDR3 amino acid sequence is: CASSDHPGLAVGGELFF. The DNA reads as follows: TGCGCCAGCAGCGACCATCCCGGACTAGCGGTGGGCGGGGAGCTGTTTTTT.